This TCR beta chain was sequenced in a study of blood T cell repertoires in COVID-19. Across the study: Samples representing acute and convalescent COVID-19 were sourced from the United States, Italy and Spain. PBMCs, B-cell-depleted T cells, or T cells provided the cDNA or gDNA that made up the material.

Study processing details: Amplification from reference gene primers served as the basis for estimated nucleated cell counts. Clones were sequenced by immunoSEQ multiplex PCR, and TCRdb holds only the in-frame ones, with some missing. V and J calls and clone size are copied from that table; D and trimming were computed from the DNA. The sample records about 3,000 clones, 93% being singletons. Germline assignment: CDR1 SEHNR and CDR2 FQNEAQ (reference sequence). V shed 3 bases and J 5 bases; nucleotides not matched to a gene: 5. This CDR3 has 16 residues. The genes are TRBV7-9 and TRBJ2-1, with TRBD2 matching 12 bases. What was sequenced was peripheral blood. The sequence was obtained from a human donor in a cohort sampled during active COVID-19. The CDR3: CASSFKTSGSDNEQFF. The CDR3 DNA follows: TGTGCCAGCAGCTTCAAGACTAGCGGGAGCGACAATGAGCAGTTCTTC.